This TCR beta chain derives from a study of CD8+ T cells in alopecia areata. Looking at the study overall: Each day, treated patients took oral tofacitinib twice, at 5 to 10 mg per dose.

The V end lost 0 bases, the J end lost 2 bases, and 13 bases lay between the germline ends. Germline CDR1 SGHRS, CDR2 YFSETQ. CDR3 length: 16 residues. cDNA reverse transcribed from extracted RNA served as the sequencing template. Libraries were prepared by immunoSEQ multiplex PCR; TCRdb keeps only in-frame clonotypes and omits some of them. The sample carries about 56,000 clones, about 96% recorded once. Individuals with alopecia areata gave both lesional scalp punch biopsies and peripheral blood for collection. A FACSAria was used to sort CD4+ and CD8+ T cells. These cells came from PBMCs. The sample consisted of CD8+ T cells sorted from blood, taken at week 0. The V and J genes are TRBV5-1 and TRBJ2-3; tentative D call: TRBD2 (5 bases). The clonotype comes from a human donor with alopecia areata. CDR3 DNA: TGCGCCAGCAGCTTGGTCGGTCAGGAGGACACAGATACGCAGTATTTT. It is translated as CASSLVGQEDTDTQYF.